The TCR beta chain under discussion was sequenced for a study of Tregs in tolerant kidney transplant recipients. Study-wide results and limits: Validation in larger populations is needed because few patients were studied.

Unstimulated Tregs (CD4+CD25+CD127-) and CD4+CD25- non-Tregs were sorted from PBMCs. The table lists this clone with a count of one. The antigen is not known. The protocol was immunoSEQ multiplex PCR, while the TCRdb copy is restricted to in-frame clones and leaves out a portion. The sample consists of 85,000 to 90,000 clones, roughly 92% of them appearing once. The CDR3 totals 13 residues. Germline V gives CDR1 PRHDT, CDR2 FYEKMQ (reference sequence). The V gene lost 0 bases and the J gene lost 6 bases, with 9 bases spanning the gap. The sequencing sample was made of CD8+ T cells from blood. The TCR comes from a human donor in good health. The chain couples TRBV13 to TRBJ2-7; D unresolved. The CDR3 DNA is TGTGCCAGCAGCTTAGGGCTAGTAAGCGAGCAGTACTTC. It yields the protein CASSLGLVSEQYF.